These 3 T cell receptor beta chains share one sample of origin, sequenced in a study of cytomegalovirus exposure and HLA in healthy donors. PCR was performed using 60 Vbeta and 13 Jbeta primers. Libraries were prepared by immunoSEQ multiplex PCR; TCRdb keeps only in-frame clonotypes and omits some of them. Among around 150,000 clones listed, around 79% were seen once. Sequenced sample: PBMCs. The receptors were gathered from a male donor in good health and CMV-seronegative.

V usage is TRBV5-5 and J usage is TRBJ2-7; 7 nucleotides agree with TRBD1. Trimming cost V 0 bases and J 7 bases; bases outside gene matches: 10. The CDR3 covers 15 residues. Germline values: CDR1 SGHKS, CDR2 YYEKEE (reference sequence). CDR3: CASSLGLTGAWEQYF. CDR3 coding DNA: TGTGCCAGCAGCTTGGGATTAACAGGGGCTTGGGAGCAGTACTTC.

The chain is built from TRBV19 and TRBJ1-1; the match to TRBD1 covers 10 bases. Germline V lookup: CDR1 LNHDA, CDR2 SQIVND (reference sequence). This CDR3 contains 21 residues. The V gene end was trimmed by 8 bases and the J gene end by 1 base; junction bases not matched to a gene: 25. Written as DNA, the CDR3 is TGTGCCAGTTCCAGGCTTAGGAACACCCAACGGACAGGGGGTCGGAACACTGAAGCTTTCTTT. This codes for CASSRLRNTQRTGGRNTEAFF.

The chain carries TRBV18 and TRBJ1-1; the D is unclear. V lost 3 bases to trimming and J lost 0 bases, with 14 bases between them. This CDR3 comprises 16 residues. Germline V gene sequence: CDR1 KGHSH, CDR2 LQKENI. The CDR3 region is CASSPASDGMNTEAFF. CDR3 nucleotide sequence: TGTGCCAGCTCACCCGCCAGCGACGGCATGAACACTGAAGCTTTCTTT. The whole variable domain, remainder taken from reference TRBV18 and TRBJ1-1, is NAGVMQNPRHLVRRRGQEARLRCSPMKGHSHVYWYRQLPEEGLKFMVYLQKENIIDESGMPKERFSAEFPKEGPSILRIQQVVRGDSAAYFCASSPASDGMNTEAFFGQGTRLTVV.